A selection of T cell receptor beta chains follows, all from one sample in a study of tumor and adjacent non-tumor tissue in lung cancer. From the multiplex PCR reads, TCRdb called clonotypes with MiXCR, one entry per CDR3 protein. The sample lists approximately 86,000 distinct CDR3 sequences; 72% were seen once. The material sequenced was lung tumor tissue. These receptors came from a woman aged 40 to 49 with non-small cell lung cancer. The CDR3 runs from the conserved cysteine through the conserved F or W. Each record gives: J gene, V gene, D gene, clone size, CDR3 DNA, CDR3 protein. A D gene is named only where the DNA matches it firmly. Clone size is not always given. Where it is, it says once, few, many or a class for expanded clones.

j_call: TRBJ1-2
v_call: TRBV6-6
d_call: TRBD1
clone_size: NA
cdr3_nt: TGTGCCAACAACCTCCGTGACAGGGACTTAGGGGGCTACACCTTC
cdr3_aa: CANNLRDRDLGGYTF

j_call: TRBJ2-1
v_call: TRBV6-5
d_call: TRBD2
clone_size: once
cdr3_nt: TGTGCCAGCAAACCGGGACTAGCGTACAATGAGCAGTTCTTT
cdr3_aa: CASKPGLAYNEQFF

j_call: TRBJ2-3
v_call: TRBV6-1
d_call: NA
clone_size: NA
cdr3_nt: TGTGCCGGCAGTGAACGGGTAAGGGCAACCCTCGGCACAGATACGCAGTATTTT
cdr3_aa: CAGSERVRATLGTDTQYF

j_call: TRBJ1-2
v_call: TRBV5-1
d_call: NA
clone_size: many
cdr3_nt: TGCGCCAGCAGCTTGGGGGGACCGGAGGATGGCTACACCTTC
cdr3_aa: CASSLGGPEDGYTF

j_call: TRBJ2-2
v_call: TRBV5-1
d_call: TRBD2
clone_size: once
cdr3_nt: TGCGCCAGCAGCTTGGTTATTACTAGCGCGGCGAACACCGGGGAGCTGTTTTTT
cdr3_aa: CASSLVITSAANTGELFF

j_call: TRBJ2-1
v_call: TRBV20-1
d_call: TRBD2
clone_size: many
cdr3_nt: TGCAGTGCTACCGGACTAGCCTACGACAATGAGCAGTTCTTC
cdr3_aa: CSATGLAYDNEQFF

j_call: TRBJ2-7
v_call: TRBV11-3
d_call: NA
clone_size: NA
cdr3_nt: TGTGCCAGCAGCCTCGTAATGAGGTCTGAGCAGTACTTC
cdr3_aa: CASSLVMRSEQYF

j_call: TRBJ2-3
v_call: TRBV7-3
d_call: TRBD2
clone_size: NA
cdr3_nt: TGTGCCAGCACCCCCCAAGCGGGGGGTACAGATACGCAGTATTTT
cdr3_aa: CASTPQAGGTDTQYF

j_call: TRBJ2-5
v_call: TRBV5-1
d_call: NA
clone_size: NA
cdr3_nt: TGCGCCAGCAGCTTCCAGGTCCAACAAGGGACCCAGTACTTC
cdr3_aa: CASSFQVQQGTQYF

j_call: TRBJ2-2
v_call: TRBV11-2
d_call: NA
clone_size: NA
cdr3_nt: TGTGCCAGCAGCTTTCTCGGTGTCGGTACGGGGGATCTGTTTTTT
cdr3_aa: CASSFLGVGTGDLFF

j_call: TRBJ1-3
v_call: TRBV6-6
d_call: NA
clone_size: NA
cdr3_nt: TGTGCCAGCAGTTGCGGCGGTCAGGAGGTTGGAAACACCATATATTTT
cdr3_aa: CASSCGGQEVGNTIYF

j_call: TRBJ2-1
v_call: TRBV28
d_call: NA
clone_size: NA
cdr3_nt: TGTGCCAGCACCTGGGAACATGAGAAGTTCTTC
cdr3_aa: CASTWEHEKFF

j_call: TRBJ1-6
v_call: TRBV20-1
d_call: NA
clone_size: NA
cdr3_nt: TGCAGTGTCAGGAGCGGGGGCGAGGGGAATTCACCCCTCCACTTT
cdr3_aa: CSVRSGGEGNSPLHF

j_call: TRBJ1-2
v_call: TRBV20-1
d_call: NA
clone_size: many
cdr3_nt: TGCAGTGCTAGGGGCCAGGGTGGCGGCTACACCTTC
cdr3_aa: CSARGQGGGYTF

j_call: TRBJ1-5
v_call: TRBV28
d_call: NA
clone_size: NA
cdr3_nt: TGCGCCAGCAGCCCAGACATCATTAGCAATCAGCCCCAGCATTTT
cdr3_aa: CASSPDIISNQPQHF

j_call: TRBJ2-1
v_call: TRBV20-1
d_call: TRBD2
clone_size: NA
cdr3_nt: TGTAGTGCACGACTAGCGGGGGCCTACAATGAGCAGTTGTTC
cdr3_aa: CSARLAGAYNEQLF

j_call: TRBJ2-7
v_call: TRBV6-5
d_call: NA
clone_size: NA
cdr3_nt: TGTGCTAGCAGATACACTCTCGGTCCGCAGGGCGGCGAGCAGTACTTC
cdr3_aa: CASRYTLGPQGGEQYF

j_call: TRBJ1-2
v_call: TRBV5-6
d_call: NA
clone_size: NA
cdr3_nt: TGTACCAGCAGCTTGGGGGATGACTACACCTTC
cdr3_aa: CTSSLGDDYTF

j_call: TRBJ2-3
v_call: TRBV11-3
d_call: TRBD1
clone_size: NA
cdr3_nt: TGTGCCAGCATACTAAGGACAGGGGGCGAGGCAGATACACAGTATTTT
cdr3_aa: CASILRTGGEADTQYF

j_call: TRBJ2-7
v_call: TRBV28
d_call: TRBD2
clone_size: many
cdr3_nt: TGTGCCAGCAGTTTCGGGACTAGACCAATCTACGAGCAGTACTTC
cdr3_aa: CASSFGTRPIYEQYF

j_call: TRBJ2-7
v_call: TRBV6-1
d_call: NA
clone_size: many
cdr3_nt: TGTGCCAGCAGACAGGGTGGGGCCCCCTACGAGCAGTACTTC
cdr3_aa: CASRQGGAPYEQYF

j_call: TRBJ1-1
v_call: TRBV6-5
d_call: NA
clone_size: NA
cdr3_nt: TGTGCCAGCAGTCACCGGCAGATTTCGGCTAAAGCCTTCTTT
cdr3_aa: CASSHRQISAKAFF

j_call: TRBJ2-1
v_call: TRBV6-5
d_call: NA
clone_size: NA
cdr3_nt: TGTACCAGCAGTCTTAGAGGCTCTGCCAGCTCCTACAATGAGCAGTTCTTC
cdr3_aa: CTSSLRGSASSYNEQFF

j_call: TRBJ1-2
v_call: TRBV11-2
d_call: TRBD1
clone_size: once
cdr3_nt: TGTGCCAGCCGGGGACAGACCTTCCTCTATGTCTGCACCTTC
cdr3_aa: CASRGQTFLYVCTF

j_call: TRBJ2-5
v_call: TRBV5-6
d_call: NA
clone_size: many
cdr3_nt: TGTGCCAGCACCTGGAAGACTAGAGGGCAGGAGACCCAGTACTTC
cdr3_aa: CASTWKTRGQETQYF

j_call: TRBJ1-5
v_call: TRBV12-3/TRBV12-4
d_call: NA
clone_size: once
cdr3_nt: TGTGCCAACAGTTTCCTAGGCCTCAATCAGCTCCAACATTTT
cdr3_aa: CANSFLGLNQLQHF

j_call: TRBJ1-2
v_call: TRBV12-3/TRBV12-4
d_call: NA
clone_size: once
cdr3_nt: TGTACCAGCAGTTTCACAAGACAGGCCCGCCATCATGGCTACGCCTTC
cdr3_aa: CTSSFTRQARHHGYAF

j_call: TRBJ1-1
v_call: TRBV13
d_call: NA
clone_size: NA
cdr3_nt: TGTGCCAGCAGCTTAAGGAGCTTTATTGAGGACACTGAAGCTTTCTTT
cdr3_aa: CASSLRSFIEDTEAFF

j_call: TRBJ2-5
v_call: TRBV12-3/TRBV12-4
d_call: NA
clone_size: NA
cdr3_nt: TGTGTCAGCTGTGACCAGACGGCCGCTACAGAGACTCAGTACTTC
cdr3_aa: CVSCDQTAATETQYF

j_call: TRBJ2-1
v_call: TRBV11-2
d_call: NA
clone_size: NA
cdr3_nt: TGTGCCAGGAGCTTAGGTACTAGCTACAATGGGCAGTTCTTC
cdr3_aa: CARSLGTSYNGQFF

j_call: TRBJ2-1
v_call: TRBV5-4
d_call: TRBD1
clone_size: once
cdr3_nt: TGTGCCAGCTGCTCCGGGACAGGGATTGGTGATCAGTTCTTC
cdr3_aa: CASCSGTGIGDQFF

j_call: TRBJ2-5
v_call: TRBV6-1
d_call: NA
clone_size: NA
cdr3_nt: TGTACCAGCAGGATGGGGGTAGGGGGGGAAGAGACCCAGTACTTC
cdr3_aa: CTSRMGVGGEETQYF

j_call: TRBJ2-6
v_call: TRBV11-3
d_call: NA
clone_size: once
cdr3_nt: TGTGCCAGCAGTACAGCCCGCACCTTGTGGGCCAACACCCTGACATTC
cdr3_aa: CASSTARTLWANTLTF

j_call: TRBJ2-5
v_call: TRBV11-3
d_call: TRBD1
clone_size: NA
cdr3_nt: TGTGCCAGCAGCTTAGACGGGACAGTGTACCAAGAGACCCACTATTTC
cdr3_aa: CASSLDGTVYQETHYF

j_call: TRBJ1-6
v_call: TRBV28
d_call: NA
clone_size: many
cdr3_nt: TGTGCCAGCAGCGGGGGGATCCGGAATTCACCCCTCCACTTT
cdr3_aa: CASSGGIRNSPLHF

j_call: TRBJ1-2
v_call: TRBV11-2
d_call: NA
clone_size: medium-sized
cdr3_nt: TGTGCCAGCAGCCCGGGATCACGAAATATTTACTACACCTTC
cdr3_aa: CASSPGSRNIYYTF

j_call: TRBJ1-5
v_call: TRBV12-3/TRBV12-4
d_call: NA
clone_size: NA
cdr3_nt: TGTGCCAGCAGTTTCCTAGGCCCCAATCAGTCCCATCATTTT
cdr3_aa: CASSFLGPNQSHHF

j_call: TRBJ2-7
v_call: TRBV4-1
d_call: TRBD2
clone_size: many
cdr3_nt: TGCGCCAGCAGCCAAGGTACGGCTAGCGGGTACGAGCAGTACTTC
cdr3_aa: CASSQGTASGYEQYF

j_call: TRBJ2-7
v_call: TRBV5-1
d_call: NA
clone_size: many
cdr3_nt: TGCGCCAGCAGCTGGACGACGGGTTACTCCTACGAGCAGTACTTC
cdr3_aa: CASSWTTGYSYEQYF

j_call: TRBJ1-3
v_call: TRBV28
d_call: NA
clone_size: NA
cdr3_nt: TGTGTCAGGGCTACCGGTGGACCTGGAAACACCATATATTTT
cdr3_aa: CVRATGGPGNTIYF

j_call: TRBJ2-2
v_call: TRBV11-2
d_call: NA
clone_size: NA
cdr3_nt: TGTGCCAGCAGTCCGAGTCAGGAGTTAACCGGGGAGCTGTTTTTT
cdr3_aa: CASSPSQELTGELFF

j_call: TRBJ2-1
v_call: TRBV12-3/TRBV12-4
d_call: TRBD2
clone_size: NA
cdr3_nt: TGTGCCGGCACCCCCGGGCCCCTAGCGGGACCGTATGGGCAGTTCTTC
cdr3_aa: CAGTPGPLAGPYGQFF

j_call: TRBJ2-5
v_call: TRBV21-1
d_call: NA
clone_size: NA
cdr3_nt: TGTCTTCCAAGGGGACGGGAGACCCAGTACTTC
cdr3_aa: CLPRGRETQYF

j_call: TRBJ2-7
v_call: TRBV29-1
d_call: TRBD1
clone_size: NA
cdr3_nt: TGCAGCGTTGAACAAGGCCGGGACAGGAGATACAACGAGCAGTATTTC
cdr3_aa: CSVEQGRDRRYNEQYF